This TCR beta chain appears in the sequencing data of a study of blood T cells in healthy people across ages (dated by TCRdb to between 2015 and 2016). In the study overall: In model experiments, template switching captured about one uniquely barcoded TCR beta cDNA molecule for every two T cells. Age-related changes in TCR beta repertoire diversity were measured in the study by deep sequencing normalized with unique cDNA molecular identifiers. Donors were grouped into four age groups: young (average roughly 15 years), middle-aged (39), aged (approximately 58) and long-lived (around 82). To avoid experimental bias, donors of different ages were spread randomly across the sequencing lanes. For two donors (one aged 18 to 29 and one aged 80 or older), the study analyzed two additional independent replicas of 1 million unique cDNA reads from the same blood draw. The study at large found these results: There was a strong correlation between observed TCR beta diversity and the percentage of naive T cells measured by flow cytometry. Because donor CMV infection status was unknown, age-related changes in expanded clonotypes were potentially confounded. Observed TCR beta diversity per million T cells fell roughly linearly with age, and a significant reduction was already apparent by age around 40. Because profiling used bulk unsorted PBMCs, naive and antigen-experienced compartments could not be compared conclusively. Estimates of total diversity based on one million sequenced T cells were considered lower bounds and underestimates. The long-lived group showed more naive CD4+ T cells, fewer expanded clones and increased TCR diversity than the aged group, suggesting age selection.

Comment on this clonotype: Its cognate antigen has yet to be identified. Base qualities are not recorded, but no much larger clone differs from it by a single base.

Libraries were made using 5' RACE. Sequencing was carried out with an Illumina HiSeq 2500. The second PCR ran for roughly 7 to 12 cycles and used a J-beta primer mix along with a sample-barcoded 5' primer. Each TCR beta cDNA molecule received a unique molecular identifier from a template-switch 5' adaptor carrying 12 random nucleotides. At least 3 million CDR3-containing paired-end reads were obtained from each sample. First-strand cDNA was synthesized from all RNA with the Mint cDNA synthesis kit, primed by a TRBC-specific oligonucleotide. After uracil-DNA glycosylase treatment, a first 18-cycle PCR used universal primers M1SS and BC2_uni_R on all cDNA. Turning to the authors' computational methods: For normalization, 1 million high-quality reads were randomly selected from each sample, with every read carrying a distinct molecular identifier. Reads sharing molecular identifiers were discarded rather than binned into consensus sequences. MiTCR, run with a Q25 quality threshold and the strictest error-elimination algorithm, handled CDR3 identification, clonotype clustering and error correction. A nonparametric unseen species model using Euler transformation provided a lower-bound estimate of total TCR beta diversity. The public reads were quality trimmed at Q25 with fastp and then assembled into clones with MiXCR by TCRdb, keeping productive beta chains. Rows with a matching CDR3 protein are joined into one entry that keeps the most common DNA and genes. Clone size and V and J calls follow TCRdb, not the original study. The sample table records fewer than 1.5 million distinct CDR3 sequences; around 39% of these occur just once. Of the sample, less than 8% is held by the ten largest clones.

Donors were 35 to 40 systemically healthy Caucasian individuals from Russia aged roughly 6 to 90 years. Each donor gave approximately 9.3 milliliters of peripheral blood, collected into EDTA-treated Vacutainer tubes. Ficoll-Paque density-gradient centrifugation was used to isolate PBMCs, with at least 7 million obtained per sample. Total RNA, at least 6 micrograms per sample, was extracted from PBMCs with Trizol reagent. For every donor, flow cytometry on a PBMC aliquot measured the percentage of naive CD45RAhigh/CD27high T cells. The CDR3 runs 18 amino acids, cysteine and phenylalanine included. CDR3 DNA is the only sequence kept; it has 54 bases, read in frame from the first base. CDR1 and CDR2 were assigned from the germline V gene as SGDLS and YYNGEE. Germline trimming: 3 bases from V, 5 bases from J; junction bases outside gene matches: 17.

The sequenced sample was blood. The TCR comes from a woman younger than 35 in good health. The chain links TRBV9 with TRBJ2-3; a stretch of 8 junction bases matches TRBD1. CDR3 loop: CASSAPGTVGTGRDTQYF. The DNA reads TGTGCCAGCAGCGCCCCGGGCACAGTGGGGACAGGCAGAGATACGCAGTATTTT.